A selection of T cell receptor beta chains follows, all from one sample in a study of blood T cells in healthy people across ages. TCRdb passed the 5' RACE reads through MiXCR, listing each CDR3 protein once. The sample includes hundreds of thousands of distinct CDR3 sequences, roughly 44% of them seen just once. The sample was blood. The receptors were sampled from a woman aged 55-70 years in good health. The CDR3 runs from the conserved cysteine through the conserved F or W. The D gene is left open where the match is weak. Expanded clones are given a class, and other clones once, few, many or no size at all.

D gene	V gene	J gene	clone size	CDR3 DNA	CDR3 protein
.	TRBV12-3/TRBV12-4	TRBJ1-1	few	TGTGCCAGCAGTAAAGACAGGTACCGAGAAGCTTTCTTT	CASSKDRYREAFF
.	TRBV10-3	TRBJ2-7	.	TGTGCCATCAGTGAGAACAGCCTAGGGGCCTACGAGCAGTACTTC	CAISENSLGAYEQYF
.	TRBV12-3/TRBV12-4	TRBJ2-1	many	TGTGCCAGCAGTACCAACAATGAGCAGTTCTTC	CASSTNNEQFF
.	TRBV2	TRBJ2-2	few	TGTGCCAGCAGTGGTGACAGCCCGCAGACCGGGGAGCTGTTTTTT	CASSGDSPQTGELFF
TRBD1	TRBV11-1	TRBJ2-7	.	TGTGCCAGCAGCGCGTACAGGGGTGGCGAGCAGTACTTC	CASSAYRGGEQYF
.	TRBV20-1	TRBJ2-1	few	TGCAGTGGGGGCAGGGTGTTGAATGAGCAGTTCTTC	CSGGRVLNEQFF
.	TRBV5-1	TRBJ1-1	few	TGCGCCAGCAGCTTTTTCGGAGGGGACACTGAAGCTTTCTTT	CASSFFGGDTEAFF
TRBD1	TRBV20-1	TRBJ2-5	many	TGCAGTGCGGCCGGGACAGGGACCCAAGAGACCCAGTACTTC	CSAAGTGTQETQYF
TRBD1	TRBV27	TRBJ2-3	.	TGTGCCAGCAGTGACACAGGGGGAATCACAGATACGCAGTATTTT	CASSDTGGITDTQYF
.	TRBV10-1	TRBJ1-2	.	TGCGCCAGCAGTGAGTCAAGGACCGGGAACTATGGCTACACCTTC	CASSESRTGNYGYTF
TRBD2	TRBV7-2	TRBJ2-7	many	TGTGCCAGCAGCACTAGCGGGAGGGCCCAGGAGCAGTACTTC	CASSTSGRAQEQYF
.	TRBV11-2	TRBJ1-2	once	TGTGCCAGAAGCCCGGTCGGGACCGTTTCCACCTATGGCTACACCTTC	CARSPVGTVSTYGYTF
.	TRBV3-1	TRBJ2-7	.	TGTGCCAGCAGCCCCTCAGGGTTCGAGCAGTACTTC	CASSPSGFEQYF
.	TRBV20-1	TRBJ2-5	.	TGCAGTGCTACCCGAGACAACCAAGAGACCCAGTACTTC	CSATRDNQETQYF
TRBD1	TRBV5-8	TRBJ2-1	.	TGTGCCAGCAGCTTGGGCGACAGGGCCTACAATGAGCAGTTCTTC	CASSLGDRAYNEQFF
TRBD1	TRBV30	TRBJ1-1	.	TGTGCCTGGAGCTGGGGACAGGGGAACACTGAAGCTTTCTTT	CAWSWGQGNTEAFF
.	TRBV6-6	TRBJ1-2	few	TGTGCCAGCAGTTACACAGACTATGGCTACACCTTC	CASSYTDYGYTF
.	TRBV24-1	TRBJ2-7	.	TGTGCCACCAGTGACGCCGCGGCCTCCTACGAGCAGTACTTC	CATSDAAASYEQYF
TRBD1	TRBV10-3	TRBJ2-7	many	TGTGCCATCACCCGGGACAGGTCAGAGTACGAGCAGTACTTC	CAITRDRSEYEQYF
.	TRBV3-1	TRBJ1-4	.	TGTGCCAGCAGGGGGACGGCGGGGCTAAAAGATGAAAAACTGTTTTTT	CASRGTAGLKDEKLFF
TRBD1	TRBV5-1	TRBJ1-2	.	TGCGCCAGCAGCTTGGATGCAGGGGGTGTCTATGGCTACACCTTC	CASSLDAGGVYGYTF
.	TRBV5-1	TRBJ2-2	.	TGCGCCAGCAGCTTGTCAGTTGGGAGGAACACCGGGGAGCTGTTTTTT	CASSLSVGRNTGELFF
.	TRBV12-3/TRBV12-4	TRBJ2-7	few	TGTGCCAGCAGTTTAGGTTGGACGGGGGGCGGCGAGCAGTACTTC	CASSLGWTGGGEQYF
TRBD1	TRBV7-8	TRBJ1-4	few	TGTGCCAGCAGGGGACAGGCCCTTGGAAAACTGTTTTTT	CASRGQALGKLFF
TRBD1	TRBV7-4	TRBJ2-1	.	TGTGCCAGCAGCTCTACAGGGGGCGATGAGCAGTTCTTC	CASSSTGGDEQFF
TRBD1	TRBV28	TRBJ2-7	many	TGTGCCAGCAGACTAGGACAGGGAAACGAGCAGTACTTC	CASRLGQGNEQYF
.	TRBV11-1	TRBJ2-1	.	TGTGCCAGCAGCTTATTTCTGCCGACAGTGGACAATGAGCAGTTCTTC	CASSLFLPTVDNEQFF
TRBD2	TRBV6-2/TRBV6-3	TRBJ2-4	few	TGTGCCAGCAGTTATAGCGGGAGTAAAAACATTCAGTACTTC	CASSYSGSKNIQYF